This is a list of T cell receptor beta chains from one sample in a study of early T cells in non-severe SARS-CoV-2 infection. TCRdb re-called the 5' RACE reads with MiXCR, one entry per CDR3 protein. The sample lists 75,000 or so distinct CDR3 sequences, more than 13% occurring once. Material for sequencing was whole blood. All receptors derive from an adult who was a healthcare worker with PCR-confirmed SARS-CoV-2 infection or an uninfected control (not recorded which). The CDR3 runs from the conserved cysteine through the conserved F or W. Fields, in order: J gene, V gene, clone size, D gene, CDR3 DNA, CDR3 protein. D genes are given only for firm matches. Clone size is given for some rows only: seen once, a few or many times, or a class if the clone is expanded.

TRBJ2-7,TRBV7-2,-,-,TGTGCCAGCAGCCCACCGGGGACCTACGAGCAGTACTTC,CASSPPGTYEQYF
TRBJ2-1,TRBV29-1,-,TRBD2,TGCAGCGTTCGGGATAGCGGGGGCTCGGAGTTCTTC,CSVRDSGGSEFF
TRBJ1-2,TRBV9,-,-,TGTGCCAGCAGCGTAGCGGGGGAAGGCTATGGCTACACCTTC,CASSVAGEGYGYTF
TRBJ2-1,TRBV7-6,many,TRBD1,TGTGCCAGCAGCTCTCCGGGACAGGGCTACAATGAGCAGTTCTTC,CASSSPGQGYNEQFF
TRBJ2-3,TRBV30,few,TRBD2,TGTGCCTGGAGTCCGCCGACTAGCGGTAGCACAGATACGCAGTATTTT,CAWSPPTSGSTDTQYF
TRBJ2-3,TRBV7-3,many,-,TGTGCCAGCAGCGTACAGGGCGGCACAGATACGCAGTATTTT,CASSVQGGTDTQYF
TRBJ2-7,TRBV12-3/TRBV12-4,-,TRBD1,TGTGCCAGCAGTTCCAATAGGGGGCTTGAGCAGTACTTC,CASSSNRGLEQYF
TRBJ1-6,TRBV9,-,-,TGTGCCAGCAGCGCACAGCTGAGTTCACCCCTCCACTTT,CASSAQLSSPLHF
TRBJ1-4,TRBV1,once,-,TGCACCTGCAGCCAAGATCCCGGGGGCTCACCTAATGAAAAACTGTTTTTT,CTCSQDPGGSPNEKLFF
TRBJ1-4,TRBV4-2,few,-,TGTGCCAGCAGCCAAGTTTCTTCAACTAATGAAAAACTGTTTTTT,CASSQVSSTNEKLFF
TRBJ2-5,TRBV28,-,TRBD2,TGTGCCAGCAGTTTGTGGAGCTGGGGGGCTAGCGGGGAGAAAGAGACCCAGTACTTC,CASSLWSWGASGEKETQYF
TRBJ1-5,TRBV12-3/TRBV12-4,-,-,TGTGCCAGCAGTCGCGGACAGTCACGCCTGCGGGCCCAGCATTTT,CASSRGQSRLRAQHF
TRBJ1-1,TRBV5-1,few,-,TGCGCCAGCAGCTTGTGGGCAGGATTGAACACTGAAGCTTTCTTT,CASSLWAGLNTEAFF
TRBJ2-7,TRBV29-1,few,-,-,CSVGTGTAVLPF
TRBJ1-2,TRBV27,few,-,TGTGCCAGCAGTTTATCGCCCGGGGGCGGCTACACCTTC,CASSLSPGGGYTF
TRBJ2-3,TRBV24-1,-,TRBD2,TGTGCCACCAGTGATCCGAGCGGGGAGGCAGATACGCAGTATTTT,CATSDPSGEADTQYF
TRBJ2-1,TRBV11-2,-,-,TGTGCCAGCAGCTCGGAGCTCTTCAATGAGCAGTTCTTC,CASSSELFNEQFF
TRBJ2-7,TRBV7-8,few,-,TGTGCCAGCAGCTTAGTGAGGGCCATCAACGAGCAGTACTTC,CASSLVRAINEQYF
TRBJ1-2,TRBV28,-,-,TGTGCCAGCAGATCCAAACCGGATGGCTACACCTTC,CASRSKPDGYTF
TRBJ2-3,TRBV9,few,-,TGTGCCAGCAGCGTAGACCAGTTCACAGATACGCAGTATTTT,CASSVDQFTDTQYF
TRBJ1-5,TRBV4-1,-,TRBD1,TGCGCCAGCAGCCAAGAACAGGGGTTGGGTCAGCCCCAGCATTTT,CASSQEQGLGQPQHF
TRBJ2-7,TRBV20-1,few,-,TGCAGTGCTAGTATTCCGTCTTTTGAGGCCTACGAGCAGTACTTC,CSASIPSFEAYEQYF
TRBJ1-1,TRBV5-1,few,TRBD1,TGCGCCAGCAGCTTGTGGGGACAGGGCACTGAAGCTTTCTTT,CASSLWGQGTEAFF
TRBJ2-7,TRBV6-4,many,-,TGTGCCAGCAGTCCCCGAGCAGGGGCCTACGAGCAGTACTTC,CASSPRAGAYEQYF
TRBJ2-5,TRBV20-1,-,-,TGCAGTGCTAGTTCCGGAGAGACCCAGTACTTC,CSASSGETQYF
TRBJ1-2,TRBV28,many,-,TGTGCCAGCAGTCAAGTAGGGTCCAATGGCTACACCTTC,CASSQVGSNGYTF
TRBJ2-1,TRBV5-1,-,-,TGCGCCAGCAGCCTAAATACAGGGAGTGAGCAGTTCTTC,CASSLNTGSEQFF